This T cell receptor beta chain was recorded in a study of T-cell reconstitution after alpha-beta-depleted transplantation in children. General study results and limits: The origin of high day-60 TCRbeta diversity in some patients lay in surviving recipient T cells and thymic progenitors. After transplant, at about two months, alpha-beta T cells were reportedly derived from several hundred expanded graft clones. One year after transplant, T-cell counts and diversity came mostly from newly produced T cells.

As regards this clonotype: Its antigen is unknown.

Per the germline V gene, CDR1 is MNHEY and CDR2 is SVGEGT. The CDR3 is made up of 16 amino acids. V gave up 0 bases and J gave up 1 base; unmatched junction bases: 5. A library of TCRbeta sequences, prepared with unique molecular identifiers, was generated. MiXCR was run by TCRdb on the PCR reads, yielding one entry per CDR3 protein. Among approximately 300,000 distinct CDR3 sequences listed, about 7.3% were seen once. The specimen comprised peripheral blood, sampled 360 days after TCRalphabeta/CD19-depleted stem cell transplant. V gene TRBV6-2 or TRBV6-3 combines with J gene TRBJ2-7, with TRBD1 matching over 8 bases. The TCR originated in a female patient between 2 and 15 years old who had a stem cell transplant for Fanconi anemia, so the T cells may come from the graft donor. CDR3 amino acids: CASSYSKGQASYEQYV. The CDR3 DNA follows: TGTGCCAGCAGTTACTCTAAGGGACAGGCGTCCTACGAGCAGTACGTC.